This paragraph covers one T cell receptor (beta chain) sequence. This record belongs to a study of T cell responses to AZD1222 COVID-19 vaccine. Using immunoSEQ multiplex PCR, the repertoire was profiled, and TCRdb retains in-frame clones only, with some absent. The sample has 97,000 or so clones, roughly nine tenths seen once; the top ten hold more than 4.5%. Sample: peripheral blood, taken on day 0 of AZD1222 vaccination. The origin of this receptor is an adult in good health.

CDR3 amino acids: CASSPQQSEAFF. For the CDR3, the DNA is TGTGCCAGCTCACCACAACAATCTGAAGCTTTCTTT. The chain uses TRBV18 and TRBJ1-1; D remains ambiguous. Germline loops: CDR1 KGHSH, CDR2 LQKENI. The CDR3 has 12 residues. Trimming took 1 base from V and 6 from J, leaving 6 bases between them.